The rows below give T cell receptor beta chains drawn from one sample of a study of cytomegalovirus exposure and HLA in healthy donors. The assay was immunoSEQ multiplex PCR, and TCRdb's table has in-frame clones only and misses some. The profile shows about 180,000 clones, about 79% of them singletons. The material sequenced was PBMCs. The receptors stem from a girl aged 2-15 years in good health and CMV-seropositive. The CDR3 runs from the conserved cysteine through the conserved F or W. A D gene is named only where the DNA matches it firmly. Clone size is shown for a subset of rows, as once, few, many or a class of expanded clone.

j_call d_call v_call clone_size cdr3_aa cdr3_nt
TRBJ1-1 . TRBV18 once CASSILEDTEAFF TGTGCCAGCTCCATCCTCGAGGACACTGAAGCTTTCTTT
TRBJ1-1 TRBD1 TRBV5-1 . CASSFDGQGTTEAFF TGCGCCAGCAGCTTCGACGGACAGGGAACCACTGAAGCTTTCTTT
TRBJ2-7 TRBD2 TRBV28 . CASIPAGVSYEQYF TGTGCCAGCATACCAGCGGGAGTGTCCTACGAGCAGTACTTC
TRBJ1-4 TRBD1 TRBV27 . CASSSNRGGEKLFF TGTGCCAGCAGTTCAAACAGGGGAGGTGAAAAACTGTTTTTT
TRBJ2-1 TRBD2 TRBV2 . CASSLVSGLSYNEQFF TGTGCCAGCAGTCTGGTTAGCGGGTTATCCTACAATGAGCAGTTCTTC
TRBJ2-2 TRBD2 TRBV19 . CASSGEGTGELFF TGTGCCAGCAGCGGGGAGGGCACCGGGGAGCTGTTTTTT
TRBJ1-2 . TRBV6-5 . CASSLNRDNYGYTF TGTGCCAGCAGCCTGAACAGGGATAACTATGGCTACACCTTC
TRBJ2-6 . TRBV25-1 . CASSDRVANVLTF TGTGCCAGCAGTGATCGAGTGGCCAACGTCCTGACTTTC
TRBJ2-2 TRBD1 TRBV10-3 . CAISDHRGNTGELFF TGTGCCATCAGTGATCACAGGGGAAACACCGGGGAGCTGTTTTTT
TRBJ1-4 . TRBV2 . CASSDQLRGNEKLFF TGTGCCAGCAGTGACCAGTTACGGGGTAATGAAAAACTGTTTTTT
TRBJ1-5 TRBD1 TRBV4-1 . CASSQVQGSNQPQHF TGCGCCAGCAGCCAAGTACAGGGGTCTAATCAGCCCCAGCATTTT
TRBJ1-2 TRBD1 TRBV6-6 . CASSYSGQGPNYGYTF TGTGCCAGCAGTTACTCGGGACAGGGACCTAACTATGGCTACACCTTC
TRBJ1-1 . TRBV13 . CASSLEAENTEAFF TGTGCCAGCAGCTTAGAGGCGGAAAACACTGAAGCTTTCTTT
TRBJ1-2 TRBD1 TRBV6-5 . CASTSAAGGYYGYTF TGTGCCAGCACTTCCGCGGCAGGGGGCTACTATGGCTACACCTTC
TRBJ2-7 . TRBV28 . CASTTGTTYEQYF TGTGCCAGCACAACCGGGACAACCTACGAGCAGTACTTC
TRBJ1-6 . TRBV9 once CASSPRRGNSPLHF TGTGCCAGCAGCCCCCGCAGGGGCAATTCACCCCTCCACTTT
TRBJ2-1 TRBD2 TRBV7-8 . CASSLDGRGVSPKHNEQFF TGTGCCAGCAGCTTAGACGGGAGGGGTGTCTCCCCTAAACACAATGAGCAGTTCTTC
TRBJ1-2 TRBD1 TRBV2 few CASSFMTGVDYGYTF TGTGCCAGCAGTTTCATGACAGGGGTGGACTATGGCTACACCTTC
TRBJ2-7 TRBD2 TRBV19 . CASSMKLAGPSRSDEQYF TGTGCCAGTAGTATGAAACTAGCGGGACCCTCTCGATCTGACGAGCAGTACTTC
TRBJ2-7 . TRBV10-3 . CAIGDTPPYEQYF TGTGCCATCGGGGACACCCCTCCCTACGAGCAGTACTTC
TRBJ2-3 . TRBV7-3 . CASSPNNSPSTDTQYF TGTGCCAGCAGCCCCAATAACAGTCCAAGCACAGATACGCAGTATTTT
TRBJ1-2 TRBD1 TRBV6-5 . CASSYLQGAHGYTF TGTGCCAGCAGTTACCTGCAGGGGGCCCATGGCTACACCTTC
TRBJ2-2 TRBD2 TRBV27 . CASTGRAGELFF TGTGCCAGCACCGGGAGGGCCGGGGAGCTGTTTTTT
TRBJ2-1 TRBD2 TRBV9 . CASSETSGGINEQFF TGTGCCAGCAGCGAGACTAGCGGAGGGATCAATGAGCAGTTCTTC